Described below is a single T cell receptor (beta chain) sequence and its context. What it binds is not known. This sample is part of a study of PD-1 blockade in classical Hodgkin lymphoma. Clones were sequenced by immunoSEQ multiplex PCR, and TCRdb holds only the in-frame ones, with some missing. The sample yields over 25,000 clones, 70% to 75% seen once. Brentuximab vedotin exposure varied, and every patient relapsed after autologous stem cell transplantation. Germline V gene sequence: CDR1 SGHAT, CDR2 FQNNGV. V shed 1 base and J shed 1 base, with 5 bases lying between them. The CDR3 sequence is 13 residues long. The study, taken as a whole, reports: By C4D1 there was a significant rise in CD4+ TCR diversity but not in CD8+ TCR diversity.

The sequence was obtained from a human donor with classical Hodgkin lymphoma. V usage is TRBV11-2 and J usage is TRBJ2-7, with D possibly TRBD2 on 5 matching bases. The sample in question was peripheral blood mononuclear cells (PBMCs), obtained before the second cycle of nivolumab. CDR3 amino acids: CASSLGGSYEQYF. The CDR3 bases are TGTGCCAGCAGCTTAGGAGGGTCCTACGAGCAGTACTTC.